The clone carrying this T cell receptor (beta chain) was counted a few times. Its antigen is unknown. The sample belongs to a study of post-analysis software for immune sequencing data. For the study at large: The cohort encompassed relapsing-remitting, secondary progressive and progressive-relapsing multiple sclerosis disease courses. Whole-study findings and limits: Comparison of patients with controls showed roughly five TRBV segments more frequent in patients, TRBV5-6, TRBV5-1 and TRBV20-1 among them. Patients with multiple sclerosis recorded significantly lower normalized Chao1 diversity than controls, the study found.

The CDR3 consists of 17 residues. Germline values: CDR1 ENHRY, CDR2 SYGVKD. J gave up 4 bases and V 4 bases, and 7 bases lay outside the gene matches. Unique molecular identifiers tagged the TCR beta cDNA libraries. Between roughly 0.9 and 11 million T cells gave rise to roughly 0.5 million cDNA molecules. Using its own MiXCR run on the PCR reads, TCRdb lists one record per CDR3 protein. The data hold about 680,000 distinct CDR3 sequences, with 55% to 60% observed a single time. Sequencing was performed on blood. This TCR was recovered from a girl aged 2-15 years with multiple sclerosis. The rearrangement links TRBV10-3 to TRBJ2-6; 10 bases fit TRBD1. CDR3 DNA sequence: TGTGCCATCAGTGTTGAGACAGGGGGCACGGGGGCCAACGTCCTGACTTTC. Translation: CAISVETGGTGANVLTF.